This entry describes one T cell receptor (beta chain). Its binding antigen is unknown. Nothing much larger sits one base from this clone, and base qualities are not available. TCRbeta rearrangements were sequenced from genomic DNA using the immunoSEQ assay at survey resolution. On the study's bioinformatics: In the TCR sequencing data, the lowest productive clonotype frequency that could be detected was 2.59 x 10-5. Only productive TCRbeta rearrangements, meaning sequences that were complete and in-frame, were kept for the analyses. Simpson clonality, calculated in the immunoSEQ Analyzer version 3.0, was used as the measure of sample clonality. Clones were binned by frequency as very rare, small, medium, large (1-20%) or hyperexpanded (>20%). Generation probabilities were estimated with OLGA 1.2.3, V-gene circos plots were made with VDJtools, specificities were searched in VDJdb, and CDR3 motifs were identified with GLIPH. TCRdb stores this immuneACCESS table with in-frame sequences only. Part of the clones is absent; in the studies checked, under half of the shortfall reflects unresolved V genes, and no reason is known for the rest. That table gives V, J and clone size, and the DNA gave D and trimming. This sample is represented by roughly 21,000 clones; less than 80% of them were singletons. Less than 4.5% of the sample belongs to the ten largest clones.

The healthy controls were 37 blood donors, and the buffy coats of these donors were supplied by the Finnish Red Cross blood service. All TCR-sequenced material derived from peripheral blood: patient blood samples and healthy donor buffy coats. Ficoll-Hypaque gradient centrifugation was used to isolate peripheral blood mononuclear cells. CD4+ cells were magnetically purified from the buffy coats of healthy controls. Genomic DNA was extracted using the Gentra Puregene Cell and Tissue kit, and a Qubit 2.0 fluorometer was used to quantify it. The sample originates from a study of STAT5B mutations in CD4+ large granular lymphocyte leukemia (dated by TCRdb to between 2021 and 2023). At the level of the whole study: Among healthy controls, the CDR3 'QG' motif was associated with a particular HLA allele. The purity of purified fractions was confirmed by flow cytometry on FACSCanto II or FACSVerse to exceed 95% among lymphocytes. The TCRbeta repertoires of CD4+ T-cell large granular lymphocyte leukemia patients were compared with the TCRbeta repertoires of healthy blood donors. The full study reports these points: Main leukemic clonotypes were private to each patient, although roughly 25% of the main leukemic clonotypes were found at low frequency in the non-leukemic repertoires of other patients. Compared with healthy CD4+ repertoires, CD4-sorted patient repertoires appeared more clonal, and this difference remained even after the putative leukemic clones were removed. The data were not HLA-matched, and the higher clonality in CD4+ T-LGLL than in CD8+ T-LGLL could be due to the relatively small sample size.

The clonotype comes from a human donor in good health. Sample: CD4+ T cells from blood buffy coats.

DNA sequence: TGTGCCAGCAGTGAAATTTACAGGGCCTCTGGAAACACCATATATTTT. Its protein is CASSEIYRASGNTIYF. The rearranged segments are TRBV6-1 and TRBJ1-3; tentative D gene TRBD1, with 6 bases matching. The CDR3, from cysteine to phenylalanine, totals 16 residues. Only the CDR3 DNA is retained, 48 bases long and in frame from the first base. The germline V gene sets CDR1 to MNHNS and CDR2 to SASEGT. Deletion took 2 bases off V and 0 bases off J, with a span of 11 bases between the germline ends.